This TCR beta chain originates from a study of blood T cell repertoires in COVID-19. Libraries were prepared by immunoSEQ multiplex PCR; TCRdb keeps only in-frame clonotypes and omits some of them. The data contain some 460,000 clones, roughly 90% of them singletons. V shed 2 bases, J shed 8 bases, and the junction held 7 bases outside the gene matches. Germline-derived CDR1 and CDR2 are WSHSY and SAAADI. The CDR3 spans 17 residues. Sequenced material: PBMCs or T cells enriched from blood (not recorded which). The chain couples TRBV10-2 to TRBJ2-3; 16 bases line up with TRBD2. This TCR was sampled from a woman under 30 who had recovered from COVID-19. Here the CDR3 DNA reads TGCGCCAGCAGTGAGGGGGGACTAGCGGGGGGGCCGGCTACGCAGTATTTT. Protein sequence: CASSEGGLAGGPATQYF.